Each of the 20 T cell receptor beta chains below was sequenced from the same sample in a study of PD-L1 blockade in urothelial cancer. Specified time point: pretreatment peripheral blood. TCRdb's copy holds only in-frame clones and misses some; the assay was immunoSEQ multiplex PCR. Here the sample spans 70,000 to 95,000 clones, approximately 88% being singletons. The specimen comprised PBMCs, sampled around atezolizumab (anti-PD-L1) treatment. The receptors come from an elderly woman with urothelial cancer.

This chain joins TRBV29-1 and TRBJ1-1; 7 nucleotides match TRBD1. The V gene end was trimmed by 4 bases and the J gene end by 4 bases; junction bases not matched to a gene: 3. Germline assignment: CDR1 SQVTM and CDR2 ANQGSEA. The CDR3 spans 12 residues. The CDR3 DNA reads TGCAGCGTTGGACAGGGTCCCACTGAAGCTTTCTTT. It specifies CSVGQGPTEAFF.

CDR3 protein: CASSIQGTEAFF. The CDR3 coding sequence is TGTGCCAGTAGTATTCAGGGCACTGAAGCTTTCTTT. The rearrangement joins TRBV19 to TRBJ1-1; possibly TRBD1 for D (5 bases). There are 12 residues in the CDR3. Trimming pared 3 bases from V and 4 bases from J, leaving 6 bases between. Germline values: CDR1 LNHDA, CDR2 SQIVND (reference sequence).

This chain joins TRBV10-1 and TRBJ2-3; 7 bases agree with TRBD2. V dropped 2 bases and J dropped 4; count of bases not matched to a gene: 3. Germline CDR1 reads WNHNN; CDR2 reads SYGVQD (reference sequence). The CDR3 runs 14 residues. CDR3 amino acids: CASSEGRESDTQYF. DNA for the CDR3: TGCGCCAGCAGTGAGGGGCGGGAGTCAGATACGCAGTATTTT.

The chain couples TRBV9 to TRBJ2-1, with 11 nucleotides matching TRBD2. The CDR3 is 17 residues long. Germline V lookup: CDR1 SGDLS, CDR2 YYNGEE. J was trimmed by 0 bases and V by 4 bases; bases with no gene match: 6. The CDR3 sequence: CASSRTSGPSSYNEQFF. The CDR3 bases are TGTGCCAGCAGCCGGACTAGCGGGCCCTCCTCCTACAATGAGCAGTTCTTC.

This rearrangement joins TRBV5-1 to TRBJ1-4; D is possibly TRBD1 (5 bases). The CDR3 runs 14 residues. The germline V gene has CDR1 SGHRS and CDR2 YFSETQ. V gave up 0 bases and J gave up 5 bases, with 8 bases separating them. CDR3 region: CASSLGQTNEKLFF. The CDR3 DNA reads as TGCGCCAGCAGCTTGGGACAGACCAATGAAAAACTGTTTTTT.

This sequence joins TRBV19 and TRBJ2-1; TRBD2 aligns across 14 bases. CDR1 is LNHDA, CDR2 SQIVND, per germline (reference sequence). After removal of 5 bases from V and 6 bases from J, the junction contained 15 bases not matched to a gene. CDR3 length: 19 residues. The CDR3: CASSGGTSGSPRWGNEQFF. In DNA, the CDR3 is TGTGCCAGTAGTGGGGGGACTAGCGGGAGCCCCAGGTGGGGCAATGAGCAGTTCTTC.

This chain joins TRBV9 and TRBJ1-5; no definite D call. Germline V gene lookup returns CDR1 SGDLS and CDR2 YYNGEE. The V and J ends lost 4 bases and 7 bases respectively, with 18 bases between them. The CDR3 is made up of 15 amino acids. The chain's CDR3 is CASSPAGVEGQPQHF. The CDR3 DNA follows: TGTGCCAGCAGCCCAGCCGGAGTGGAGGGACAGCCCCAGCATTTT.

The CDR3 protein is CASRRDRGQGEQFF. DNA for the CDR3: TGTGCCAGCAGGAGGGACAGGGGGCAGGGTGAGCAGTTCTTC. This chain links TRBV2 with TRBJ2-1; 12 bases are a match to TRBD1. Germline-derived CDR1 and CDR2 are SNHLY and FYNNEI. V gave up 6 bases and J gave up 9 bases; unmatched junction bases: 6. CDR3 length: 14 amino acids.

This clone appeared a few times. V is TRBV7-3 and J is TRBJ2-5, with D maybe TRBD2 (5 bases). The CDR3 has 14 amino acids. Trimming pared 4 bases from V and 1 base from J, leaving 10 bases between. Germline V gene data show CDR1 as SGHTA and CDR2 as FQGTGA. CDR3 DNA sequence: TGTGCCAGCAGCTCCTTAGCGATCCAAGAGACCCAGTACTTC. Translating gives CASSSLAIQETQYF.

DNA for the CDR3: TGTGCCACCAGCAGAATAGAGTCGTCCTACAATGAGCAGTTCTTC. Amino acid sequence: CATSRIESSYNEQFF. This rearrangement joins TRBV15 to TRBJ2-1; no reliable D call. This CDR3 is 15 amino acids long. V was clipped by 2 bases and J by 1 base, with 9 bases between them. Germline V lookup: CDR1 LNHNV, CDR2 YYDKDF (reference sequence).

This clone was counted only a few times. This sequence joins TRBV6-1 and TRBJ2-7, with D possibly being TRBD2 (6 bases). Germline CDR1 reads MNHNS; CDR2 reads SASEGT. V was trimmed by 11 bases and J by 2 bases, leaving 13 bases between them. This CDR3 spans 12 amino acids. The CDR3 reads CALGGQTYEQYF. CDR3 sequence (DNA): TGTGCCCTGGGAGGCCAGACCTACGAGCAGTACTTC.

The rearrangement uses TRBV5-8 and TRBJ2-5; D ambiguous. CDR3 size: 10 residues. V shed 2 bases and J shed 7 bases, with 3 bases lying between them. CDR1 SGHTS and CDR2 YDEGEE come from the germline V gene. CDR3 in amino acids: CASSFGTQYF. As DNA, the CDR3 is TGTGCCAGCAGCTTCGGGACCCAGTACTTC.

V and J are TRBV30 and TRBJ1-3; D perhaps matches TRBD1 (5 bases). The CDR3 has 13 residues. Germline lookup yields CDR1 GTSNPN and CDR2 SVGIG (reference sequence). Trimming removed 5 bases from V and 8 bases from J, with 16 bases in between. The CDR3 nucleotides are TGTGCCTGGGCCCTGGGACCGGGGGACACCATATATTTT. Its translation is CAWALGPGDTIYF.

The chain links TRBV5-6 to TRBJ1-3; 9 positions agree with TRBD1. Unmatched junction bases numbered 7, after V lost 0 bases and J lost 0 bases. Germline assignment: CDR1 SGHDT and CDR2 YYEEEE. The CDR3 sequence is 18 residues long. The CDR3 protein is CASSLGIGTGLSGNTIYF. DNA of the CDR3: TGTGCCAGCAGCTTGGGGATCGGGACAGGGCTCTCTGGAAACACCATATATTTT.

J is TRBJ1-2 and V is TRBV20-1, with D possibly TRBD1 on 5 matching bases. CDR1 and CDR2 (germline): DFQATT, SNEGSKA (reference sequence). CDR3 length: 11 residues. V was shortened by 6 bases and J by 8 bases, with 13 bases between the two germline ends. In DNA, the CDR3 is TGCAGTGCAAGGACCCGGGGGGGCTACACCTTC. Protein sequence: CSARTRGGYTF.

This clone was detected once. The V gene is TRBV27, the J gene TRBJ2-7, with 10 bases lining up with TRBD2. There are 15 residues in the CDR3. The germline gives CDR1 MNHEY, CDR2 SMNVEV (reference sequence). Trimming took 4 bases from V and 3 from J; bases not matched to a gene: 6. The CDR3: CASSSLASGSYEQYF. CDR3 in DNA: TGTGCCAGCAGTTCTTTGGCTAGCGGGAGCTACGAGCAGTACTTC.

DNA for the CDR3: TGTGCCAGCAGCTTACTCGGCGCGGGGCAAGGGTCGACGCAGTATTTT. It is translated as CASSLLGAGQGSTQYF. The genes are TRBV7-8 and TRBJ2-3; D might be TRBD2 (6 bases). Germline CDR1 is SGHVS and CDR2 is FQNEAQ. This CDR3 contains 16 residues. V lost 2 bases, J lost 9 bases, and 21 bases lay in between.

CDR3 region: CASSEFGGETQYF. CDR3 sequence (DNA): TGCGCCAGCAGTGAGTTCGGGGGGGAGACCCAGTACTTC. The J gene is TRBJ2-5, the V gene TRBV10-2; 7 bases are a match to TRBD2. Germline CDR1 is WSHSY and CDR2 is SAAADI. The J segment lost 5 bases and the V segment lost 1 base, leaving 1 base of the junction unmatched. The CDR3 runs to 13 residues.

The chain joins TRBV30 to TRBJ2-1; 7 bases agree with TRBD1. Germline V CDR1 and CDR2: GTSNPN, SVGIG (reference sequence). The CDR3 contains 12 residues. The V segment lost 2 bases and the J segment 7 bases; nucleotides outside the gene matches: 2. The CDR3 is CAWSPQGNEQFF. For the CDR3, the DNA is TGTGCCTGGAGTCCACAGGGGAATGAGCAGTTCTTC.

This chain uses TRBV7-8 with TRBJ2-2; 7 bases are a match to TRBD1. CDR1 is SGHVS, CDR2 FQNEAQ, per germline. With V trimmed by 5 bases and J by 0 bases, 6 bases remained unmatched. The CDR3 length is 16 residues. CDR3 amino acids: CASSHPGQTNTGELFF. The CDR3 bases are TGTGCCAGCAGCCATCCGGGACAGACGAACACCGGGGAGCTGTTTTTT.